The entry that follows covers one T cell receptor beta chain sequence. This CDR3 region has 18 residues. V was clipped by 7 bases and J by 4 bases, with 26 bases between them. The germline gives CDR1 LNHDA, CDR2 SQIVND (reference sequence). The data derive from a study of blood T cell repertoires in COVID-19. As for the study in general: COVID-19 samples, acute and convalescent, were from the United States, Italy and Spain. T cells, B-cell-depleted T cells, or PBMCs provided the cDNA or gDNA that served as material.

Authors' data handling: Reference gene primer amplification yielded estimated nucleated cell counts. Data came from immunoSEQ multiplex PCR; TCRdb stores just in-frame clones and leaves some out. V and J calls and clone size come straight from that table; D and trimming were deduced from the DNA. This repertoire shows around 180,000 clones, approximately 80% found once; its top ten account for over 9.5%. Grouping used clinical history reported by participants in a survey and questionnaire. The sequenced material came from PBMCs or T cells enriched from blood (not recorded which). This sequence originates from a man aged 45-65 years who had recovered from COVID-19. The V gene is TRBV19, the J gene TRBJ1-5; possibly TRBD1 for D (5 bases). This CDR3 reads CASTRRGDVNGRNQPQHF. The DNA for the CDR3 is TGTGCCAGTACCCGGCGGGGGGATGTGAACGGACGGAATCAGCCCCAGCATTTT.